Reported below is one T cell receptor (beta chain). This CDR3 region has 12 residues. The V gene lost 5 bases and the J gene lost 8 bases, with 12 bases spanning the gap. Germline V gene sequence: CDR1 SGHTA, CDR2 FQGTGA. Profiled with immunoSEQ multiplex PCR; TCRdb holds only in-frame clones, not every one. The sample gives roughly 180,000 clones, approximately 87% of which show up once; 4.4% is in the top ten. The data derive from a study of blood T cell repertoires in COVID-19. About the research overall: Acute-phase and convalescent COVID-19 samples originated in the United States, Italy and Spain.

Assignments of participants to cohorts depended upon their own reported clinical history. This sequence was found in a woman aged 45-65 years who had recovered from COVID-19. The specimen sequenced was PBMCs or T cells enriched from blood (not recorded which). The V gene is TRBV7-3, the J gene TRBJ1-2; D perhaps matches TRBD1 (5 bases). The CDR3 loop is CASSPAGEGYTF. CDR3 coding DNA: TGTGCCAGCAGCCCAGCGGGGGAAGGCTACACCTTC. The complete variable domain, with remaining parts taken from reference TRBV7-3 and TRBJ1-2, reads GAGVSQTPSNKVTEKGKYVELRCDPISGHTALYWYRQSLGQGPEFLIYFQGTGAADDSGLPNDRFFAVRPEGSVSTLKIQRTERGDSAVYLCASSPAGEGYTFGSGTRLTVV.